Here is one T cell receptor beta chain with its context. Antigen unknown. These data originate in a study of T-cell memory formation after mild COVID-19. Study-wide points: Memory sampled before infection contained some responding clones, suggesting cross-reactive memory joined. Day 15 to 85 contracting clones showed balanced CD4/CD8; day 15 to 37 expanders favored CD4+.

The CDR3 contains 15 residues. J gave up 4 bases and V 0 bases, and 4 bases lay outside the gene matches. CDR1 MNHEY and CDR2 SVGEGT come from the germline V gene. TCRdb ran MiXCR on the 5' RACE reads and lists one entry per CDR3 protein. Of some 70,000 distinct CDR3 sequences listed, 16% are singletons. J is TRBJ2-3 and V is TRBV6-2 or TRBV6-3; 7 bases are shared with TRBD1. The sample taken for sequencing was PBMCs or a T cell subset sorted from them (not recorded which). The TCR sequence derives from an adult woman who had mild COVID-19 (a few samples of this study predate the infection). Cell type and time point are not known. CDR3 residues: CASSYSGGVADTQYF. The CDR3 coding sequence is TGTGCCAGCAGTTACTCAGGGGGCGTGGCAGATACGCAGTATTTT.